This passage covers 2 T cell receptor beta chains from one sample sequenced in a study of blood T cell repertoires in COVID-19. Sequencing used immunoSEQ multiplex PCR; TCRdb keeps in-frame clones, though not all of them. Here the sample spans around 78,000 clones, around nine tenths being singletons. The sequencing sample was made of peripheral blood. These receptor sequences come from a man aged 45-65 years with active COVID-19.

Worth noting for this clone: The same CDR3 is also encoded by other DNA sequences in this sample. The V and J genes are TRBV7-8 and TRBJ2-3, with 9 bases matching TRBD1. The V segment lost 1 base and the J segment 6 bases; nucleotides outside the gene matches: 2. Germline V lookup: CDR1 SGHVS, CDR2 FQNEAQ. The CDR3 covers 14 residues. The CDR3 DNA follows: TGTGCCAGCAGCTTAGGGACAGGGGCCGATACGCAGTATTTT. As protein: CASSLGTGADTQYF.

The sample holds one count of this clone. This rearrangement joins TRBV6-2 or TRBV6-3 to TRBJ1-1, with D unresolved. Between the trimmed V and J ends, which lost 2 bases and 1 base, there was a span of 8 bases. Germline-derived CDR1 and CDR2 are MNHEY and SVGEGT. The CDR3 runs to 14 residues. CDR3 sequence: CASSYPDTNTEAFF. The CDR3 coding sequence is TGTGCCAGCAGTTACCCCGACACGAACACTGAAGCTTTCTTT.